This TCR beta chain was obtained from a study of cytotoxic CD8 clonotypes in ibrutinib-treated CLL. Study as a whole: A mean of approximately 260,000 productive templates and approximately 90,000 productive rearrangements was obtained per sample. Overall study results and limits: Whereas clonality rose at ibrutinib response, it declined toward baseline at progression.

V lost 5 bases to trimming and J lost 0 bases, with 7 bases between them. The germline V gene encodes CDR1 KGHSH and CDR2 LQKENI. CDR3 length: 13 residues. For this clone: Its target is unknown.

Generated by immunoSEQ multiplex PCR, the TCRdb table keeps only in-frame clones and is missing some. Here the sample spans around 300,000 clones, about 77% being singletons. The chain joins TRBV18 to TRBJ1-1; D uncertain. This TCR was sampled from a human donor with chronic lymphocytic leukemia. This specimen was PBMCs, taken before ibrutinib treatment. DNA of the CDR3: TGTGCCAGCTCAGTACAGATGAACACTGAAGCTTTCTTT. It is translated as CASSVQMNTEAFF.